This T cell receptor (beta chain) was retrieved from a study of Graves' ophthalmopathy and Graves' hyperthyroidism. V lost 0 bases and J 7 bases, leaving 13 bases between the germline ends. CDR1 and CDR2 from the germline V gene are SGHNT and YYREEE (reference sequence). This CDR3 spans 14 amino acids. Study results and limitations: A 13-signature model separated ophthalmopathy from stable hyperthyroidism, just under 90% sensitivity, 80% to 83% specificity.

TCR beta CDR3 regions were amplified from RNA transcripts. HTBI primers were used in a first-round RT-PCR, which preceded a second-round multiplex PCR. MiXCR, applied by TCRdb to the multiplex PCR reads, yields one record per CDR3 protein. The sample consists of 300,000 to 400,000 distinct CDR3 sequences, under 20% of them appearing once. For this clonotype: Its specificity is unknown.

This clonotype was sampled from an adult man with Graves' ophthalmopathy. The sample consisted of peripheral blood. The chain combines TRBV5-4 with TRBJ1-1; D unclear. As DNA, the CDR3 is TGTGCCAGCAGCTTGGTCCCCGAGCCGGGTGAAGCTTTCTTT. As protein: CASSLVPEPGEAFF.